One sample yielded the 13 T cell receptor beta chains listed below, sequenced in a study of blood T cell repertoires in COVID-19. Sequenced by immunoSEQ multiplex PCR; TCRdb stores in-frame clones only, minus some. The profile shows 56,000 or so clones, around 80% of them singletons. The sequencing sample was made of peripheral blood. The receptor set was obtained from a woman aged 70 to 79 with acute or convalescent COVID-19.

J is TRBJ2-5 and V is TRBV12-5; TRBD1 agrees at 10 bases. After removal of 3 bases from V and 5 bases from J, the junction contained 3 bases not matched to a gene. Germline CDR1 LGHNT, CDR2 FRNRAP. This CDR3 has 14 residues. CDR3 sequence reads: CASGFGQGDETQYF. As DNA, the CDR3 is TGTGCTAGTGGTTTTGGACAGGGGGACGAGACCCAGTACTTC.

This chain's CDR3 is CASSPPGQYNEQFF. The CDR3 bases are TGTGCCAGTAGTCCACCCGGACAGTACAATGAGCAGTTCTTC. V is TRBV19 and J is TRBJ2-1; maybe TRBD1 (6 bases). Trimming stripped 5 bases from V and 4 bases from J, with 12 bases between. The germline gives CDR1 LNHDA, CDR2 SQIVND (reference sequence). The CDR3 extends over 14 amino acids.

The chain links TRBV3-1 (or the pseudogene TRBV3-2) to TRBJ2-3; the match to TRBD2 covers 7 bases. J gave up 12 bases and V 3 bases, and 3 bases lay outside the gene matches. Germline values: CDR1 LGHDT, CDR2 YNNKEL (reference sequence). CDR3 length equals 11 residues. The CDR3 here is CASSQMGLQYF. CDR3 DNA sequence: TGTGCCAGCAGCCAGATGGGACTACAGTATTTT.

This chain links TRBV29-1 with TRBJ1-2; D is perhaps TRBD1 (6 bases). This CDR3 contains 13 residues. Looked up from germline, CDR1 is SQVTM and CDR2 is ANQGSEA. The V gene lost 4 bases and the J gene lost 5 bases, with 14 bases spanning the gap. The CDR3 coding sequence is TGCAGCGTTGGCCGGGGAGGGGGATATGGCTACACCTTC. As protein: CSVGRGGGYGYTF.

The rearrangement links TRBV5-1 to TRBJ2-1; a weak D match, TRBD2 (5 bases). CDR3 length: 13 amino acids. V gave up 4 bases and J gave up 3 bases, with 8 bases separating them. The germline V gene encodes CDR1 SGHRS and CDR2 YFSETQ. The CDR3 DNA is TGCGCCAGCAGCGGAGGTGACTACAATGAGCAGTTCTTC. This translates into CASSGGDYNEQFF.

This CDR3 is CASSVNRGVHTEAFF. CDR3 nucleotides: TGTGCCAGCAGTGTCAACAGGGGAGTGCACACTGAAGCTTTCTTT. This chain links TRBV28 with TRBJ1-1; 7 positions match TRBD1. Unmatched junction bases numbered 9, after V lost 5 bases and J lost 3 bases. Germline V gene sequence: CDR1 MDHEN, CDR2 SYDVKM. There are 15 residues in the CDR3.

The chain links TRBV2 to TRBJ2-3; the match to TRBD2 covers 7 bases. Per the germline V gene, CDR1 is SNHLY and CDR2 is FYNNEI. The CDR3 is 16 amino acids. Unmatched junction bases numbered 12, after V lost 6 bases and J lost 3 bases. The CDR3 spells CASSGRRRGLTDTQYF. In DNA form, the CDR3 reads TGTGCCAGCAGCGGAAGGAGGCGGGGGTTAACAGATACGCAGTATTTT.

This chain uses TRBV6-1 with TRBJ2-3; 8 bases fit TRBD2. The V and J ends lost 5 bases and 3 bases, in that order; junction bases with no gene match: 7. This CDR3 region has 15 residues. Germline V gene sequence: CDR1 MNHNS, CDR2 SASEGT. This chain's CDR3 is CASSTLRGGTDTQYF. DNA for the CDR3: TGTGCCAGCAGTACATTACGGGGGGGAACAGATACGCAGTATTTT.

V usage is TRBV28 and J usage is TRBJ1-5, with 7 nucleotides matching TRBD1. V shed 2 bases, J shed 2 bases, and the junction held 3 bases outside the gene matches. The germline V gene has CDR1 MDHEN and CDR2 SYDVKM. The CDR3 runs 15 residues. Here the CDR3 DNA reads TGTGCCAGCAGTTTAAGACAGGGAGGCAATCAGCCCCAGCATTTT. Translation: CASSLRQGGNQPQHF.

The chain carries TRBV4-1 and TRBJ2-7; unclear D gene. The germline CDR1 and CDR2 sequences are MGHRA and YSYEKL. The V gene lost 1 base and the J gene lost 2 bases, with 9 bases spanning the gap. This CDR3 region has 14 residues. This chain's CDR3 is CASSQVDFTYEQYF. The CDR3 bases are TGCGCCAGCAGCCAAGTCGACTTTACCTACGAGCAGTACTTC.

The chain carries TRBV27 and TRBJ2-1; TRBD2 is a possible D gene (6 bases). This CDR3 spans 16 amino acids. The V end lost 6 bases, the J end lost 6 bases, and 21 bases lay between the germline ends. Per germline, CDR1 MNHEY and CDR2 SMNVEV (reference sequence). In nucleotides, the CDR3 is TGTGCCAGCAGCCTAGGTCGGGGAGGAGTCTTCAATGAGCAGTTCTTC. It codes for CASSLGRGGVFNEQFF.

The chain couples TRBV7-8 to TRBJ1-2, with 10 bases matching TRBD1. The CDR3 sequence is 15 residues long. In germline, CDR1 is SGHVS, CDR2 FQNEAQ. V dropped 7 bases and J dropped 4; count of bases not matched to a gene: 9. Written as DNA, the CDR3 is TGTGCCAGCACCCTAGGGACAGGGGTAATCTATGGCTACACCTTC. It encodes CASTLGTGVIYGYTF.

This clone was seen more than once but under ten times. The chain couples TRBV4-1 to TRBJ1-2; D is perhaps TRBD1 (6 bases). The CDR3 extends over 15 amino acids. CDR1 is MGHRA and CDR2 is YSYEKL in the germline V gene. V lost 1 base and J lost 2, with 11 bases in between. The CDR3 coding sequence is TGCGCCAGCAGCCAAGGCGTAGGGGGAAACTATGGCTACACCTTC. This sequence encodes CASSQGVGGNYGYTF.